One and the same sample provided the 20 T cell receptor beta chains below, sequenced in a study of graft-versus-host responses after intestinal transplantation (dated by TCRdb to about 2021). The method was the immunoSEQ multiplex PCR assay. In its TCRdb copy, this immuneACCESS table keeps in-frame sequences only and misses some clones. Where compared with another copy, unresolved V genes explain less than half of these, and the others have no known cause. Recorded for this sample are roughly 38,000 clones; approximately 96% of them occurred a single time. The ten largest clones add up to about 0.72% of the sample. Specimen: PBMCs, collected 16 days after intestinal transplant. The receptors shown here come from a human patient who received an intestinal transplant, so some T cells may come from the graft donor.

The rearrangement links TRBV28 to TRBJ1-1; 8 nucleotides match TRBD1. The CDR3 sequence is 14 residues long. The V gene end was trimmed by 5 bases and the J gene end by 1 base; junction bases not matched to a gene: 3. In germline, CDR1 is MDHEN, CDR2 SYDVKM. In nucleotides, the CDR3 is TGTGCCAGCAGTCTGGACAGGGAGAACACTGAAGCTTTCTTT. It is translated as CASSLDRENTEAFF.

This sequence joins TRBV7-2 and TRBJ1-2; tentatively, D is TRBD1 (6 bases). V lost 2 bases and J lost 4, with 20 bases in between. Per the germline V gene, CDR1 is SGHTA and CDR2 is FQGNSA. This CDR3 has 17 amino acids. The CDR3 DNA sequence: TGTGCCAGCAGCTTACCGGGACAAGCAACTCGTGGCTATGGCTACACCTTC. Its translation: CASSLPGQATRGYGYTF.

The gene calls are TRBV28 and TRBJ2-5; the D is unclear. This CDR3 has 13 residues. Germline V gene lookup returns CDR1 MDHEN and CDR2 SYDVKM. V lost 11 bases and J lost 2, with 15 bases in between. As DNA, the CDR3 is TGTGCCTCTTTGGGGATACTACAAGAGACCCAGTACTTC. This encodes CASLGILQETQYF.

The chain couples TRBV6-5 to TRBJ2-7, with unresolved D. V lost 6 bases to trimming and J lost 3 bases, with 12 bases between them. The CDR3 has 13 residues. CDR1 and CDR2 (germline): MNHEY, SVGAGI. CDR3 coding DNA: TGTGCCAGCAGCAACCCGGGCAGCTACGAGCAGTACTTC. Translation gives CASSNPGSYEQYF.

The genes are TRBV6-4 and TRBJ1-1; TRBD1 is a possible D gene (5 bases). Trimming took off 2 bases at V and 2 bases at J, with 6 bases between the two ends. The CDR3 runs 13 residues. Germline V gene data show CDR1 as MRHNA and CDR2 as SNTAGT. This chain's CDR3 is CASSDRDNTEAFF. The CDR3 DNA is TGTGCCAGCAGTGACCGGGACAACACTGAAGCTTTCTTT.

V and J are TRBV21-1 and TRBJ2-5. TRBV21-1 constitutes a pseudogene. CDR3 length: 10 amino acids. CDR3 nucleotide sequence: TGCCTCGGGCGCCAAGAGACCCAGTACTTC. It codes for CLGRQETQYF.

In this sample, this clone turned up a few times. The V gene is TRBV9, the J gene TRBJ2-1; D remains unclear. The CDR3 runs 11 residues. Germline CDR1 is SGDLS and CDR2 is YYNGEE. V shed 3 bases and J shed 10 bases, with 8 bases lying between them. CDR3 nucleotide sequence: TGTGCCAGCAGCGGGAAAGGGGAGCAGTTCTTC. It encodes CASSGKGEQFF. Variable domain in full (rest from reference TRBV9 and TRBJ2-1): DSGVTQTPKHLITATGQRVTLRCSPRSGDLSVYWYQQSLDQGLQFLIQYYNGEERAKGNILERFSAQQFPDLHSELNLSSLELGDSALYFCASSGKGEQFFGPGTRLTVL.

V usage is TRBV13 and J usage is TRBJ2-1; TRBD2 matches 10 bases. The CDR3 consists of 16 residues. With 0 bases clipped from V and 5 bases from J, the junction kept 4 bases outside the gene matches. CDR1 is PRHDT and CDR2 is FYEKMQ in the germline V gene (reference sequence). The CDR3 bases are TGTGCCAGCAGCTTAGGGACTAGCGGGTCCCACAATGAGCAGTTCTTC. It specifies CASSLGTSGSHNEQFF.

The chain couples TRBV27 to TRBJ2-7; 7 bases match TRBD1. From germline, CDR1 is MNHEY and CDR2 SMNVEV (reference sequence). CDR3 length: 14 amino acids. V trimming: 5 bases; J trimming: 3 bases; junction bases outside the gene matches: 7. In DNA, the CDR3 is TGTGCCAGCAGTCTGGCAGGGGGTGGCTACGAGCAGTACTTC. Its protein product is CASSLAGGGYEQYF.

The chain couples TRBV28 to TRBJ2-7; D ambiguous. CDR1 and CDR2 from the germline V gene are MDHEN and SYDVKM. The CDR3 is 13 residues long. V was trimmed by 6 bases and J by 0 bases, leaving 9 bases between them. CDR3 region: CASSKKSSYEQYF. DNA of the CDR3: TGTGCCAGCAGCAAGAAGAGCTCCTACGAGCAGTACTTC.

The CDR3 loop reads CASSLGGLAGYEQYF. CDR3 bases: TGTGCCAGCAGCCTCGGCGGACTAGCGGGCTACGAGCAGTACTTC. This sequence joins TRBV5-5 and TRBJ2-7; TRBD2 aligns across 11 bases. Losses at the gene ends were 4 bases for V and 3 bases for J; bases not matched to a gene: 6. The length of the CDR3 is 15 residues. From germline, CDR1 is SGHKS and CDR2 YYEKEE (reference sequence). The whole variable domain, filled in from reference TRBV5-5 and TRBJ2-7, reads DAGVTQSPTHLIKTRGQQVTLRCSPISGHKSVSWYQQVLGQGPQFIFQYYEKEERGRGNFPDRFSARQFPNYSSELNVNALLLGDSALYLCASSLGGLAGYEQYFGPGTRLTVT.

This sequence joins TRBV19 and TRBJ2-7, with a weak D call TRBD2 (7 bases). Between the trimmed V and J ends, which lost 6 bases and 5 bases, there was a span of 14 bases. Germline CDR1 reads LNHDA; CDR2 reads SQIVND (reference sequence). The CDR3 length is 13 residues. The CDR3 is CASSEQGGHEQYF. CDR3 sequence (DNA): TGTGCCAGTAGCGAACAGGGAGGGCACGAGCAGTACTTC.

On this clone itself: The sample has other DNA sequences that encode this CDR3 too. The gene calls are TRBV28 and TRBJ2-1, with 8 bases aligning to TRBD2. The germline CDR1 and CDR2 sequences are MDHEN and SYDVKM. The CDR3 is 15 amino acids. J gave up 2 bases and V 10 bases, and 10 bases lay outside the gene matches. CDR3 region: CATYEAGDAYNEQFF. The CDR3 DNA is TGTGCCACCTACGAAGCGGGAGATGCCTACAATGAGCAGTTCTTC.

The chain employs TRBV10-1 and TRBJ2-1; D ambiguous. CDR1 is WNHNN, CDR2 SYGVQD, per germline (reference sequence). The CDR3 is 13 residues long. V was clipped by 6 bases and J by 4 bases, with 10 bases between them. The CDR3 loop reads CASSDDFYNEQFF. In DNA form, the CDR3 reads TGCGCCAGCAGCGACGACTTTTACAATGAGCAGTTCTTC.

This clone has a single count. The chain is built from TRBV6-5 and TRBJ2-7; no reliable D call. Trimming removed 4 bases at V and 4 bases at J, with 11 bases between. Germline V CDR1 and CDR2: MNHEY, SVGAGI. The CDR3 is 13 residues long. The CDR3 bases are TGTGCCAGCAGTTTAGTAGACGGGTACGAGCAGTACTTC. Protein sequence: CASSLVDGYEQYF.

J is TRBJ2-1 and V is TRBV30; no firm D call. The germline gives CDR1 GTSNPN, CDR2 SVGIG (reference sequence). Trimming removed 0 bases at V and 1 base at J, with 13 bases between. The CDR3 totals 16 residues. The CDR3 region has the DNA TGTGCCTGGAGTGTCGGTGTTAGCAGTTCCTACAATGAGCAGTTCTTC. Translating it yields CAWSVGVSSSYNEQFF.

The genes are TRBV6-5 and TRBJ2-7, with D unresolved. Germline CDR1 and CDR2: MNHEY and SVGAGI. The CDR3 is 15 residues long. Trimming took 0 bases from V and 2 from J, leaving 11 bases between them. The CDR3 DNA follows: TGTGCCAGCAGTTACTCTCCATCTGGGGCCTACGAGCAGTACTTC. This translates into CASSYSPSGAYEQYF.

This clone appeared once. This sequence joins TRBV27 and TRBJ1-1; D unclear. CDR1 and CDR2 (germline): MNHEY, SMNVEV (reference sequence). Deletions cut 3 bases from V and 1 base from J, with 12 bases between. This CDR3 has 15 amino acids. The CDR3 loop reads CASSLLPTPNTEAFF. CDR3 coding DNA: TGTGCCAGCAGTTTGCTCCCTACACCGAACACTGAAGCTTTCTTT.

The V call is TRBV9, the J call TRBJ2-2, with 8 bases fitting TRBD1. J was trimmed by 5 bases and V by 3 bases; bases with no gene match: 12. The CDR3 is 17 residues long. In germline, CDR1 is SGDLS, CDR2 YYNGEE. CDR3 in amino acids: CASSAEQGAIVTGELFF. DNA for the CDR3: TGTGCCAGCAGCGCCGAGCAGGGGGCGATCGTAACCGGGGAGCTGTTTTTT.

The rearrangement joins TRBV4-2 to TRBJ2-1, with a weak D call TRBD1 (6 bases). The V gene's germline CDR1 is LGHNA and CDR2 YNFKEQ. The CDR3 sequence is 12 residues long. Trimming took 4 bases from V and 11 from J, leaving 12 bases between them. CDR3 sequence (DNA): TGTGCCAGCAGCCTGGGGACAACTAAGCAGTTCTTC. It specifies CASSLGTTKQFF.